Sequencing of this T cell receptor beta chain was carried out in a study of blood T cells in healthy people across ages. From germline, CDR1 is SGHTA and CDR2 FQGNSA. This CDR3 has 16 amino acids. A word on this clonotype: Its target is unknown. The junction and the germline gene differ at one end; a read error may be behind it.

Study-level points and caveats: For the donors, CMV status was unknown and possibly confounded expanded clonotype changes.

Isolation recovered at least 7 million PBMCs from every sample. PCR was performed a second time for roughly 7 to 11 cycles using a sample-barcoded 5' primer and a J-beta primer mix. Every individual sample yielded 2.5 million or more paired-end reads (each containing CDR3). TCRdb ran MiXCR on the 5' RACE reads and lists one entry per CDR3 protein. The sample holds 540,000 or so distinct CDR3 sequences, roughly 28% seen once. The material sequenced was blood. This TCR was recovered from a woman aged 70 to 79 in good health. The chain links TRBV7-2 to TRBJ1-2; 10 bases agree with TRBD1. Here the CDR3 DNA reads TGTGCCAGCAGCCATCTTAGGGACAGGGGTAACTATGGCGACACCTTC. This sequence encodes CASSHLRDRGNYGDTF.